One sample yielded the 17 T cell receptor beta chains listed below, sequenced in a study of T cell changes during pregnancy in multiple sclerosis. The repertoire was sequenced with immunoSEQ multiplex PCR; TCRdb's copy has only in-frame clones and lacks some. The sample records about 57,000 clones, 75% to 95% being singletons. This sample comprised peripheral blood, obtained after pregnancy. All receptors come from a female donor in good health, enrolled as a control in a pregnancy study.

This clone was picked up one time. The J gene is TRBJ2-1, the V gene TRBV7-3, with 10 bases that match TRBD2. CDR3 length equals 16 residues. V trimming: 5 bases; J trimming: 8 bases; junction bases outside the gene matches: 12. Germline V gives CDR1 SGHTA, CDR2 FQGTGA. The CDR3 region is CASSGSSGSGSDEQFF. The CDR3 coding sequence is TGTGCCAGCAGCGGATCTAGCGGGAGCGGTAGCGATGAGCAGTTCTTC. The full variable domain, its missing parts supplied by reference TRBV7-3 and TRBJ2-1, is GAGVSQTPSNKVTEKGKYVELRCDPISGHTALYWYRQSLGQGPEFLIYFQGTGAADDSGLPNDRFFAVRPEGSVSTLKIQRTERGDSAVYLCASSGSSGSGSDEQFFGPGTRLTVL.

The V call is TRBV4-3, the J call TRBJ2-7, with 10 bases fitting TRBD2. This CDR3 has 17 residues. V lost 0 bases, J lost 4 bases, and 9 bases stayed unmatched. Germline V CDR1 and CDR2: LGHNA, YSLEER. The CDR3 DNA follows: TGCGCCAGCAGCCAAGATCGGTCTAGCGGGAGCCTTTACGAGCAGTACTTC. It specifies CASSQDRSSGSLYEQYF.

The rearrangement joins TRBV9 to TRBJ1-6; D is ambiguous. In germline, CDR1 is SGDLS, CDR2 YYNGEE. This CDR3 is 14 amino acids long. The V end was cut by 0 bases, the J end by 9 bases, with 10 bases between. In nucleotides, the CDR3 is TGTGCCAGCAGCGTAGTGCAGGAGGGTTCACCCCTCCACTTT. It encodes CASSVVQEGSPLHF.

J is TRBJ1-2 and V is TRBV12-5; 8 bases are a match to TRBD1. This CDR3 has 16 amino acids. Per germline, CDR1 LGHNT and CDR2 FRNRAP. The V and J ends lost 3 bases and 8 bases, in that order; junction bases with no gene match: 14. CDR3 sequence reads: CASGFPPARGHKGYTF. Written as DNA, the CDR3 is TGTGCTAGTGGTTTTCCCCCCGCCAGGGGGCACAAAGGCTACACCTTC.

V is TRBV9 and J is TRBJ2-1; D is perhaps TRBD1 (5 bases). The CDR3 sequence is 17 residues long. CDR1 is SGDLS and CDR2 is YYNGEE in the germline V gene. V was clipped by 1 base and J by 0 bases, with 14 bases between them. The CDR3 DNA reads TGTGCCAGCAGCGTAAACAGGCTGCCTAGCTCCTACAATGAGCAGTTCTTC. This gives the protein CASSVNRLPSSYNEQFF.

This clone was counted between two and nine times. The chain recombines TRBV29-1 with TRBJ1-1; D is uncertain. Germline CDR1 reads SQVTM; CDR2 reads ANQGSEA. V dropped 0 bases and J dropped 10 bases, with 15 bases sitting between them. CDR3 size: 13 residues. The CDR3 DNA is TGCAGCGTTGAAGATGCATACCGGGAGATAGCTTTCTTT. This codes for CSVEDAYREIAFF. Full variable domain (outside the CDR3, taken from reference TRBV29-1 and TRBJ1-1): SAVISQKPSRDICQRGTSLTIQCQVDSQVTMMFWYRQQPGQSLTLIATANQGSEATYESGFVIDKFPISRPNLTFSTLTVSNMSPEDSSIYLCSVEDAYREIAFFGQGTRLTVV.

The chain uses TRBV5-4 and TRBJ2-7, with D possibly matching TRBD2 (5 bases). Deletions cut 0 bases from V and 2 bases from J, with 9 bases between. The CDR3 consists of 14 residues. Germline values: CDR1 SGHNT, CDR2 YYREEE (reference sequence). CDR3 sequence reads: CASSLAEGAYEQYF. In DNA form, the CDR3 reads TGTGCCAGCAGCTTGGCAGAGGGAGCCTACGAGCAGTACTTC.

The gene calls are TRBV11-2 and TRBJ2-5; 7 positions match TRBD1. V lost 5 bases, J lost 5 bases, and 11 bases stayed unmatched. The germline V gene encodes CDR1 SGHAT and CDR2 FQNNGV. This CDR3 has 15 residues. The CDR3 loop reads CASSRNTGVVETQYF. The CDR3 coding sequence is TGTGCCAGCAGCCGGAATACAGGGGTCGTGGAGACCCAGTACTTC. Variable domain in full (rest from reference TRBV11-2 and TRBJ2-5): EAGVAQSPRYKIIEKRQSVAFWCNPISGHATLYWYQQILGQGPKLLIQFQNNGVVDDSQLPKDRFSAERLKGVDSTLKIQPAKLEDSAVYLCASSRNTGVVETQYFGPGTRLLVL.

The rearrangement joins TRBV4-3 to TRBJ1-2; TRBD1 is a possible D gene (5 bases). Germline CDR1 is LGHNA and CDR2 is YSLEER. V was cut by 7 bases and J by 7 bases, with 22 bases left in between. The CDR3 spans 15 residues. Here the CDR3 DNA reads TGCGCCAGCACCCCGGGGGACGGCGAGCTAGTTGGCTACACCTTC. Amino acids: CASTPGDGELVGYTF.

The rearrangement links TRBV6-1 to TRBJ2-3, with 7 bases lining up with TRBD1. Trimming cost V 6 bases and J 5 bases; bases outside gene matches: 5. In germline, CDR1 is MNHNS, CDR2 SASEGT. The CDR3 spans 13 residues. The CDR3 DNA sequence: TGTGCCAGCAGAGTGGCAGGGGGAGATACGCAGTATTTT. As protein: CASRVAGGDTQYF.

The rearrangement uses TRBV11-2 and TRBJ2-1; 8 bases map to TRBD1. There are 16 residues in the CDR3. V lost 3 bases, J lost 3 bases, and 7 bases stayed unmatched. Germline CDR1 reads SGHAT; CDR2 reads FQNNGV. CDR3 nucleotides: TGTGCCAGCAGCTTCGGGTTTGGACAGGGCTACAATGAGCAGTTCTTC. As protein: CASSFGFGQGYNEQFF.

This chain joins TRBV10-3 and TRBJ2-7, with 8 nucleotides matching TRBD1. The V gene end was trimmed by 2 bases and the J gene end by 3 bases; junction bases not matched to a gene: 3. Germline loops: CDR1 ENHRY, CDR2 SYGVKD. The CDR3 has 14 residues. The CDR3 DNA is TGTGCCATCAGTGAGGAGACAGGGGTCTACGAGCAGTACTTC. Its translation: CAISEETGVYEQYF.

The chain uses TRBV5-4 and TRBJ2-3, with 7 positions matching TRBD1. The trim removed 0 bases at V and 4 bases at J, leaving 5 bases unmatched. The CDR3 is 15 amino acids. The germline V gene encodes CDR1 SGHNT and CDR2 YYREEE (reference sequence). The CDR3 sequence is CASSLEGQWSDTQYF. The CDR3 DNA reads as TGTGCCAGCAGCTTGGAGGGACAGTGGTCAGATACGCAGTATTTT. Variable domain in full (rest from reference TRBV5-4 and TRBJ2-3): ETGVTQSPTHLIKTRGQQVTLRCSSQSGHNTVSWYQQALGQGPQFIFQYYREEENGRGNFPPRFSGLQFPNYSSELNVNALELDDSALYLCASSLEGQWSDTQYFGPGTRLTVL.

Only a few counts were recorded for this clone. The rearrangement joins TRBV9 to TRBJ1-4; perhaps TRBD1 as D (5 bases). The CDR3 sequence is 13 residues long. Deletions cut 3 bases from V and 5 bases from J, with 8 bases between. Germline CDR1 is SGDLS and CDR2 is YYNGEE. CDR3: CASSGGRNEKLFF. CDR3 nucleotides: TGTGCCAGCAGCGGGGGGAGGAATGAAAAACTGTTTTTT.

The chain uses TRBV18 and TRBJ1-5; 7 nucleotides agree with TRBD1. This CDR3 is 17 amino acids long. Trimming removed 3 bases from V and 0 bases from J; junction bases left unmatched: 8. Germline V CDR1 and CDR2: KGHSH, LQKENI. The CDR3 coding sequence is TGTGCCAGCTCACCGAGGACAGGAATGGATAGCAATCAGCCCCAGCATTTT. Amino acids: CASSPRTGMDSNQPQHF.

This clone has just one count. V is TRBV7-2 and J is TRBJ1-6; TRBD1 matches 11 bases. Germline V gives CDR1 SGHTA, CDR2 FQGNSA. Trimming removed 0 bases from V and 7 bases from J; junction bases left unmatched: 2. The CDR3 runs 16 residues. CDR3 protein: CASSLAGTGGNSPLHF. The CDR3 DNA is TGTGCCAGCAGCTTAGCTGGGACAGGGGGGAATTCACCCCTCCACTTT.

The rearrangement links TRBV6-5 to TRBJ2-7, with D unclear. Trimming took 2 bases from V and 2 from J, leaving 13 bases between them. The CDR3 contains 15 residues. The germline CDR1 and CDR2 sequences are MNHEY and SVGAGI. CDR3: CASSYDGGSTYEQYF. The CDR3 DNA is TGTGCCAGCAGTTACGACGGCGGATCTACCTACGAGCAGTACTTC.